Presented here are 18 T cell receptor beta chains from one specimen sequenced in a study of a mutant IDH1 vaccine in newly diagnosed glioma. The protocol was immunoSEQ multiplex PCR, while the TCRdb copy is restricted to in-frame clones and leaves out a portion. This sample carries about 54,000 clones, 65% to 85% of them seen once, and the ten largest clones take 15% to 25%. Time point indicated: baseline, week 1 (first vaccination visit). This sample's treatment: pre-vaccination baseline after standard-of-care therapy. This specimen consisted of PBMCs, obtained from a glioma patient treated with radiotherapy, temozolomide or both. The receptors were gathered from a man aged 18 to 29 with glioma.

V gene TRBV5-1 combines with J gene TRBJ2-7; D may be TRBD2 (6 bases). The germline V and J ends were trimmed by 5 bases and 0 bases, with 9 bases remaining between them. The CDR3 is 13 residues long. Germline V lookup: CDR1 SGHRS, CDR2 YFSETQ. The chain's CDR3 is CASSPGSSYEQYF. CDR3 nucleotides: TGCGCCAGCAGTCCCGGGAGCTCCTACGAGCAGTACTTC.

The DNA for the CDR3 is TGTGCCAGCAGTTACGTGGGTCCCCCGGACACTGAAGCTTTCTTT. This codes for CASSYVGPPDTEAFF. The rearrangement links TRBV6-5 to TRBJ1-1; no definite D call. The germline gives CDR1 MNHEY, CDR2 SVGAGI. V lost 2 bases, J lost 3 bases, and 13 bases lay in between. The CDR3 extends over 15 amino acids.

This rearrangement joins TRBV4-3 to TRBJ1-5; TRBD1 aligns across 7 bases. Per the germline V gene, CDR1 is LGHNA and CDR2 is YSLEER. Unmatched junction bases numbered 3, after V lost 0 bases and J lost 4 bases. CDR3 size: 15 residues. DNA of the CDR3: TGCGCCAGCAGCCAAGAGGCAGGGGGGAATCAGCCCCAGCATTTT. This encodes CASSQEAGGNQPQHF.

The chain carries TRBV19 and TRBJ1-2, with 9 bases lining up with TRBD1. The germline gives CDR1 LNHDA, CDR2 SQIVND (reference sequence). CDR3 size: 15 residues. With 6 bases clipped from V and 5 bases from J, the junction kept 10 bases outside the gene matches. CDR3 amino acids: CASRRGQGTSYGYTF. DNA of the CDR3: TGTGCCAGTAGAAGGGGACAGGGAACCTCATATGGCTACACCTTC.

This clone was counted once. J is TRBJ2-7 and V is TRBV5-1, with D possibly being TRBD1 (5 bases). The CDR3 sequence is 11 residues long. Germline V lookup: CDR1 SGHRS, CDR2 YFSETQ. V dropped 3 bases and J dropped 7 bases, with 8 bases sitting between them. CDR3 loop: CASSSPGEQYF. The CDR3, as DNA: TGCGCCAGCAGCTCTCCAGGGGAGCAGTACTTC.

J is TRBJ1-2 and V is TRBV5-1, with a weak D call TRBD1 (5 bases). The CDR3 runs to 13 residues. The germline V and J ends were trimmed by 4 bases and 14 bases, with 21 bases remaining between them. The V gene's germline CDR1 is SGHRS and CDR2 YFSETQ. CDR3 residues: CASSPTAKGLQTF. DNA of the CDR3: TGCGCCAGCAGCCCGACAGCGAAGGGCCTCCAAACCTTC.

This chain connects TRBV7-2 to TRBJ1-2; TRBD1 is a possible D gene (5 bases). The germline V gene has CDR1 SGHTA and CDR2 FQGNSA. The CDR3 contains 12 residues. V was shortened by 7 bases and J by 2 bases, with 8 bases between the two germline ends. The CDR3 nucleotides read TGTGCCAGCAAGAGGGGAAACTATGGCTACACCTTC. Amino acid sequence: CASKRGNYGYTF.

The genes are TRBV9 and TRBJ2-5; TRBD1 aligns across 8 bases. CDR1 SGDLS and CDR2 YYNGEE come from the germline V gene. The CDR3 totals 17 residues. Germline trimming cut 0 bases from V and 7 bases from J; bases unmatched to any gene: 14. The CDR3 is CASSVATTGAQRGTQYF. In DNA form, the CDR3 reads TGTGCCAGCAGCGTAGCTACGACAGGGGCCCAGAGAGGGACCCAGTACTTC. Supplemented by reference TRBV9 and TRBJ2-5, the full variable domain reads DSGVTQTPKHLITATGQRVTLRCSPRSGDLSVYWYQQSLDQGLQFLIQYYNGEERAKGNILERFSAQQFPDLHSELNLSSLELGDSALYFCASSVATTGAQRGTQYFGPGTRLLVL.

A few counts support this clone. V usage is TRBV6-5 and J usage is TRBJ1-1, with TRBD1 as a possible D gene (6 bases). The CDR3 loop spans 12 amino acids. V gave up 7 bases and J gave up 6 bases, with 12 bases separating them. The V gene's germline CDR1 is MNHEY and CDR2 SVGAGI. The chain's CDR3 is CASTTGIAEAFF. As DNA, the CDR3 is TGTGCCAGCACTACAGGGATCGCTGAAGCTTTCTTT.

This chain uses TRBV21-1 with TRBJ1-1; the table's D call, TRBD1, was not checked against the DNA. TRBV21-1 is termed a pseudogene. This CDR3 contains 13 residues. CDR3 loop: CASSKQMNTEAFF. CDR3 coding DNA: TGTGCCAGCAGCAAGCAGATGAACACTGAAGCTTTCTTT.

The chain combines TRBV4-2 with TRBJ2-7; perhaps TRBD2 as D (6 bases). CDR1 and CDR2 (germline): LGHNA, YNFKEQ. V lost 4 bases, J lost 5 bases, and 12 bases lay in between. There are 13 residues in the CDR3. In DNA, the CDR3 is TGTGCCAGCAGCCCGGGGGTAGAGGACGAGCAGTACTTC. Its translation is CASSPGVEDEQYF.

This clone was seen just once. The chain carries TRBV27 and TRBJ2-7; TRBD2 agrees at 8 bases. This CDR3 is built from 16 residues. After removal of 5 bases from V and 2 bases from J, the junction contained 11 bases not matched to a gene. The V gene's germline CDR1 is MNHEY and CDR2 SMNVEV (reference sequence). For the CDR3, the DNA is TGTGCCAGCAGTCTGCGGGGGGCCAGCAGACCCTACGAGCAGTACTTC. The encoded protein is CASSLRGASRPYEQYF.

The chain joins TRBV7-2 to TRBJ1-4; D might be TRBD1 (5 bases). The CDR3 totals 15 residues. Trimming stripped 5 bases from V and 5 bases from J, with 15 bases between. Germline assignment: CDR1 SGHTA and CDR2 FQGNSA. Here the CDR3 reads CASSPGTEWNEKLFF. In nucleotides, the CDR3 is TGTGCCAGCAGCCCTGGGACGGAGTGGAATGAAAAACTGTTTTTT.

V and J are TRBV5-6 and TRBJ1-5; possibly TRBD1 for D (6 bases). This CDR3 is built from 16 residues. Between the trimmed V and J ends, which lost 4 bases and 0 bases, there was a span of 14 bases. Germline V gene data show CDR1 as SGHDT and CDR2 as YYEEEE. The CDR3 DNA sequence: TGTGCCAGCAGCCGCTGGGGGCTCTATAGCAATCAGCCCCAGCATTTT. Translating it yields CASSRWGLYSNQPQHF.

Here the CDR3 reads CASTLTLSGELFF. The CDR3 nucleotides read TGTGCCAGCACCCTTACGCTCTCCGGGGAGCTGTTTTTT. The chain joins TRBV6-5 to TRBJ2-2; D call uncertain. V was pared by 7 bases and J by 6 bases, with 12 bases between. The CDR3 is made up of 13 amino acids. Germline V gene sequence: CDR1 MNHEY, CDR2 SVGAGI.

The chain has TRBV5-1 and TRBJ2-6; 9 nucleotides line up with TRBD1. V gave up 4 bases and J gave up 1 base; unmatched junction bases: 6. The CDR3 extends over 17 amino acids. Germline values: CDR1 SGHRS, CDR2 YFSETQ. CDR3 amino acids: CASSPRGQGSGANVLTF. CDR3 nucleotides: TGCGCCAGCAGCCCCCGGGGACAGGGATCTGGGGCCAACGTCCTGACTTTC.

This chain connects TRBV27 to TRBJ1-4, with 9 bases identical to TRBD1. V was clipped by 6 bases and J by 5 bases; unmatched bases: 7. Germline assignment: CDR1 MNHEY and CDR2 SMNVEV (reference sequence). The CDR3 extends over 15 amino acids. As DNA, the CDR3 is TGTGCCAGCAGGCCCTCTGGGACAGGGAATGAAAAACTGTTTTTT. It codes for CASRPSGTGNEKLFF. Complete variable domain (other parts from reference TRBV27 and TRBJ1-4): EAQVTQNPRYLITVTGKKLTVTCSQNMNHEYMSWYRQDPGLGLRQIYYSMNVEVTDKGDVPEGYKVSRKEKRNFPLILESPSPNQTSLYFCASRPSGTGNEKLFFGSGTQLSVL.

The rearrangement links TRBV30 to TRBJ2-2; 10 bases are a match to TRBD1. Germline V gives CDR1 GTSNPN, CDR2 SVGIG (reference sequence). CDR3 length: 15 residues. The junction had 7 bases not matched to a gene; V was cut back by 4 bases and J by 5 bases. DNA for the CDR3: TGTGCCTGGACACCGGGACAGGGGCGAACCGGGGAGCTGTTTTTT. It is translated as CAWTPGQGRTGELFF.